The sequence of this TCR beta chain was determined in a study of cytomegalovirus exposure and HLA in healthy donors. Donors came from a validation cohort of about 120 subjects, distinct from the first 666-subject cohort. The assay was immunoSEQ multiplex PCR, and TCRdb's table has in-frame clones only and misses some. The data contain over 200,000 clones, 80% to 85% of them singletons. J lost 5 bases, V lost 3 bases, and 10 bases had no gene match. The CDR3 is made up of 16 amino acids. Germline V CDR1 and CDR2: SGHRS, YFSETQ. The rearrangement joins TRBV5-1 to TRBJ1-4; 7 bases agree with TRBD1. This TCR came from a woman in her 30s in good health and CMV-seropositive. Sequenced: PBMCs. The CDR3 spells CASSSQVGTVNEKLFF. CDR3 coding DNA: TGCGCCAGCAGCTCACAGGTCGGGACAGTAAATGAAAAACTGTTTTTT.